The 14 T cell receptor beta chains presented below share a single source sample, sequenced in a study of blood T cell repertoires in COVID-19. Sequencing was performed with immunoSEQ multiplex PCR; in TCRdb, only in-frame clones are kept and a portion is missing. The table shows approximately 140,000 clones, with roughly 81% occurring only once. Sequencing was done on a sample of PBMCs or T cells enriched from blood (not recorded which). Every receptor here comes from a woman in her fifties or sixties with acute COVID-19.

The sample holds a few counts of this clone. This sequence joins TRBV25-1 and TRBJ2-3; a weak D match, TRBD2 (5 bases). Trimming removed 6 bases at V and 0 bases at J, with 10 bases between. The CDR3 has 14 amino acids. Germline CDR1 and CDR2: MGHDK and SYGVNS. CDR3 DNA sequence: TGTGCCAGCAGGCCACTAGGCAGCACAGATACGCAGTATTTT. This translates into CASRPLGSTDTQYF.

The CDR3 spells CATMGAGGTEAFF. The CDR3 nucleotides are TGTGCCACCATGGGGGCAGGGGGCACTGAAGCTTTCTTT. This chain links TRBV24-1 with TRBJ1-1; the match to TRBD1 covers 7 bases. Germline loops: CDR1 KGHDR, CDR2 SFDVKD. Losses at the gene ends were 8 bases for V and 4 bases for J; bases not matched to a gene: 6. The CDR3 is 13 residues long.

The rearrangement joins TRBV5-8 to TRBJ2-4; D possibly corresponds to TRBD1 (5 bases). V was trimmed by 1 base and J by 14 bases, leaving 7 bases between them. The V gene's germline CDR1 is SGHTS and CDR2 YDEGEE. The CDR3 contains 10 residues. For the CDR3, the DNA is TGTGCCAGCAGCTTGACAGGAAAGTACTTC. As protein: CASSLTGKYF.

This clone occurred a few times. The chain has TRBV19 and TRBJ1-3, with a weak D call TRBD1 (5 bases). Germline V CDR1 and CDR2: LNHDA, SQIVND (reference sequence). The CDR3 covers 17 residues. V shed 7 bases and J shed 0 bases, with 19 bases lying between them. CDR3 region: CASTRAGRGISGNTIYF. CDR3 nucleotides: TGTGCCAGTACCAGGGCCGGCCGCGGGATCTCTGGAAACACCATATATTTT.

The CDR3 DNA follows: TGTGCCATCAGTGAGGACAGTAACTATGGCTACACCTTC. It yields the protein CAISEDSNYGYTF. V usage is TRBV10-3 and J usage is TRBJ1-2, with a weak D call TRBD1 (5 bases). This CDR3 spans 13 amino acids. V was shortened by 2 bases and J by 1 base, with 5 bases between the two germline ends. CDR1 and CDR2 from the germline V gene are ENHRY and SYGVKD.

This clone was observed a few times. The CDR3 here is CASSLREGGADTQYF. In DNA, the CDR3 is TGTGCCAGCAGCTTAAGGGAGGGCGGCGCGGATACGCAGTATTTT. The rearrangement uses TRBV11-2 and TRBJ2-3; 7 bases agree with TRBD2. The J segment lost 6 bases and the V segment lost 2 bases, leaving 8 bases of the junction unmatched. The germline gives CDR1 SGHAT, CDR2 FQNNGV. This CDR3 region has 15 residues.

The rearrangement uses TRBV19 and TRBJ1-5; D gene ambiguous. Germline V CDR1 and CDR2: LNHDA, SQIVND (reference sequence). The V end was cut by 7 bases, the J end by 0 bases, with 10 bases between. CDR3 length equals 14 residues. CDR3 protein: CASTSVNSNQPQHF. In DNA form, the CDR3 reads TGTGCCAGTACCTCGGTCAATAGCAATCAGCCCCAGCATTTT.

The chain uses TRBV5-4 and TRBJ2-1, with 9 bases identical to TRBD2. The J segment lost 3 bases and the V segment lost 4 bases, leaving 5 bases of the junction unmatched. The CDR3 has 15 residues. Germline V lookup: CDR1 SGHNT, CDR2 YYREEE (reference sequence). The CDR3 is CASSIRAGGYNEQFF. The CDR3 DNA sequence: TGTGCCAGCAGCATCCGAGCGGGAGGCTACAATGAGCAGTTCTTC.

The chain is built from TRBV6-2 or TRBV6-3 and TRBJ2-1; tentatively, D is TRBD2 (6 bases). The CDR3 sequence is 15 residues long. V was trimmed by 5 bases and J by 5 bases, leaving 16 bases between them. Per germline, CDR1 MNHEY and CDR2 SVGEGT. CDR3 residues: CASSQGGSGHNEQFF. The CDR3 DNA sequence: TGTGCCAGCAGTCAAGGAGGTAGCGGACACAATGAGCAGTTCTTC.

This clone was picked up a small number of times. The V call is TRBV5-3, the J call TRBJ2-7, with TRBD1 as a possible D gene (5 bases). TRBV5-3 is an ORF, and what it does is uncertain. This CDR3 is built from 16 residues. V was cut by 4 bases and J by 4 bases, with 21 bases left in between. CDR3 in DNA: TGTGCCAGAAGCCTGAAGGGCAGGGCCCTCGGGTACGAGCAGTACTTC. It translates to CARSLKGRALGYEQYF.

The chain links TRBV4-1 to TRBJ1-3; D gene unclear. This CDR3 comprises 18 residues. Trimming removed 0 bases at V and 0 bases at J, with 15 bases between. Germline assignment: CDR1 MGHRA and CDR2 YSYEKL. Written as DNA, the CDR3 is TGCGCCAGCAGCCAAGATAGAGGGATTGAAGGCTCTGGAAACACCATATATTTT. It encodes CASSQDRGIEGSGNTIYF.

CDR3 in DNA: TGTGCCAGTAGTATAGGAGTACAGGTGTATCAGCCCCAGCATTTT. This gives the protein CASSIGVQVYQPQHF. This rearrangement joins TRBV19 to TRBJ1-5, with D possibly matching TRBD1 (5 bases). The CDR3 extends over 15 amino acids. The V end was cut by 1 base, the J end by 5 bases, with 12 bases between. Germline CDR1 LNHDA, CDR2 SQIVND (reference sequence).

V usage is TRBV4-1 and J usage is TRBJ1-2, with a weak D call TRBD1 (5 bases). Germline V CDR1 and CDR2: MGHRA, YSYEKL. Trimming shortened V by 4 bases and J by 0 bases, and 18 bases separated the two germline ends. CDR3 length: 17 amino acids. The CDR3 here is CASSPHGGDQANYGYTF. The CDR3 DNA is TGCGCCAGCAGCCCGCACGGGGGGGATCAAGCTAACTATGGCTACACCTTC.

The table lists this clone with a count of one. The rearrangement links TRBV2 to TRBJ2-2; 10 bases match TRBD1. From germline, CDR1 is SNHLY and CDR2 FYNNEI. This CDR3 comprises 15 residues. J gave up 4 bases and V 4 bases, and 3 bases lay outside the gene matches. This chain's CDR3 is CASSGDRGGTGELFF. The CDR3, as DNA: TGTGCCAGCAGTGGGGACAGGGGCGGCACCGGGGAGCTGTTTTTT. Using reference TRBV2 and TRBJ2-2 for the parts outside the CDR3, the full variable domain is EPEVTQTPSHQVTQMGQEVILRCVPISNHLYFYWYRQILGQKVEFLVSFYNNEISEKSEIFDDQFSVERPDGSNFTLKIRSTKLEDSAMYFCASSGDRGGTGELFFGEGSRLTVL.